Below are 9 T cell receptor beta chains sequenced from a single sample in a study of CD8 T cells in ankylosing spondylitis. Regarding the study as a whole: A motif in TCR beta, a set of roughly eight highly homologous variants, appeared characteristic of ankylosing spondylitis blood.

No antigen is known for these receptors. From the 5' RACE reads, TCRdb called clonotypes with MiXCR, one entry per CDR3 protein. The data contain 330,000 or so distinct CDR3 sequences, approximately 8.2% of them seen just once; the ten biggest clones take up 13% to 15%. What was sequenced was blood, either unsorted or a sorted T cell fraction (not recorded which). Every receptor here comes from a male donor with ankylosing spondylitis.

This clonotype was detected many times. V usage is TRBV27 and J usage is TRBJ2-1, with 7 bases identical to TRBD2. CDR1 is MNHEY and CDR2 is SMNVEV in the germline V gene (reference sequence). Trimming cost V 3 bases and J 6 bases; bases outside gene matches: 5. This CDR3 contains 14 residues. CDR3 protein: CASSFASSGNEQFF. In nucleotides, the CDR3 is TGTGCCAGCAGTTTTGCCTCTAGCGGCAATGAGCAGTTCTTC.

This clonotype was found once. A much larger clonotype is one base distant, so this may be a read error. This chain connects TRBV4-2 to TRBJ2-7; a possible D gene is TRBD1 (6 bases). The CDR3 covers 15 residues. V lost 4 bases, J lost 4 bases, and 17 bases lay in between. The germline CDR1 and CDR2 sequences are LGHNA and YNFKEQ. CDR3 loop: CASSPRVGGPYEQYF. The CDR3 DNA sequence: TGTGCCAGCAGCCCCCGGGTAGGGGGACCGTACGAGCAGTACTTC.

This clonotype has just a few counts. The chain combines TRBV21-1 with TRBJ1-5; the table gives TRBD1 as D, unverified against the DNA. TRBV21-1 counts as a pseudogene. The CDR3 is 16 amino acids. The CDR3 sequence is CASSKSGGQMNQPQHF. CDR3 bases: TGTGCCAGCAGCAAATCTGGCGGACAGATGAATCAGCCCCAGCATTTT.

This clonotype was seen only a few times. The V call is TRBV6-2 or TRBV6-3, the J call TRBJ2-1; 10 nucleotides agree with TRBD2. Germline V gives CDR1 MNHEY, CDR2 SVGEGT. The junction had 13 bases not matched to a gene; V was cut back by 7 bases and J by 4 bases. The CDR3 covers 17 residues. CDR3 DNA: TGTGCCAGCACTCAACCCCGTAGCGGGAGGATTTACAATGAGCAGTTCTTC. Encoded protein: CASTQPRSGRIYNEQFF.

The chain recombines TRBV5-4 with TRBJ1-1, with no clear D. Germline assignment: CDR1 SGHNT and CDR2 YYREEE (reference sequence). The CDR3 runs to 16 residues. Trimming removed 2 bases at V and 3 bases at J, with 17 bases between. Here the CDR3 DNA reads TGTGCCAGCAGCTTCTCACGGGTAAATCTGGACACTGAAGCTTTCTTT. Translation: CASSFSRVNLDTEAFF.

The chain joins TRBV30 to TRBJ2-7, with a weak D call TRBD1 (6 bases). Between the trimmed V and J ends, which lost 0 bases and 2 bases, there was a span of 14 bases. Germline V gene data show CDR1 as GTSNPN and CDR2 as SVGIG (reference sequence). The CDR3 contains 15 residues. The CDR3 DNA reads as TGTGCCTGGAGTGTACTTAGGACAGAACCCTACGAGCAGTACTTC. This codes for CAWSVLRTEPYEQYF.

Concerning this clonotype itself: A much larger clone lies a single base off, so this may be a read error. Since the CDR3 does not end with the conserved phenylalanine or tryptophan, this likely comes from a read error. V gene TRBV18 combines with J gene TRBJ1-4, with no clear D. V shed 6 bases and J shed 0 bases, with 20 bases lying between them. Germline V CDR1 and CDR2: KGHSH, LQKENI. This CDR3 has 18 residues. Written as DNA, the CDR3 is TGTGCCAGCTCGCCAAGAACCCTTATTCAATCAACTAATGAAAAACTGTTTTAT. Its protein is CASSPRTLIQSTNEKLFY.

The chain has TRBV12-3 or TRBV12-4 and TRBJ2-3; D is undetermined. Trimming left V 7 bases short and J 2 bases short, with 16 bases between. The CDR3 covers 15 residues. As DNA, the CDR3 is TGTGCCAGCACCCCCCGGCGTTCCTACACAGATACGCAGTATTTT. It specifies CASTPRRSYTDTQYF.

There are a few counts of this clonotype. The V gene is TRBV6-2 or TRBV6-3, the J gene TRBJ2-1; D perhaps matches TRBD2 (5 bases). The CDR3 sequence is 15 residues long. Germline V gene data show CDR1 as MNHEY and CDR2 as SVGEGT. Trimming removed 7 bases at V and 7 bases at J, with 20 bases between. CDR3 DNA sequence: TGTGCCAGCACTCGGCCCCCACGGGGAAGGAATGAGCAGTTCTTC. Encoded protein: CASTRPPRGRNEQFF.